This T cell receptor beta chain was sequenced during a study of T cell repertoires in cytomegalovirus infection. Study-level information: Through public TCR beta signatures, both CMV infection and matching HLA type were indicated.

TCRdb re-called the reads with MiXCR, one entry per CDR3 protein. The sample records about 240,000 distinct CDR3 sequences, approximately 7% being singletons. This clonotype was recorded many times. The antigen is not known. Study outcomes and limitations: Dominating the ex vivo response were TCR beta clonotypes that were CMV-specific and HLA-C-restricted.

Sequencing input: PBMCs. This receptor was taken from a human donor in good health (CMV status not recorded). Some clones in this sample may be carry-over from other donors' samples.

CDR3: CASSHGRENYGYTF. The CDR3 nucleotides are TGCGCCAGCAGCCACGGACGGGAGAACTATGGCTACACCTTC. The chain joins TRBV5-1 to TRBJ1-2; D uncertain. Trimming removed 4 bases at V and 2 bases at J, with 12 bases between. The CDR3 is 14 residues long. Germline CDR1 SGHRS, CDR2 YFSETQ.